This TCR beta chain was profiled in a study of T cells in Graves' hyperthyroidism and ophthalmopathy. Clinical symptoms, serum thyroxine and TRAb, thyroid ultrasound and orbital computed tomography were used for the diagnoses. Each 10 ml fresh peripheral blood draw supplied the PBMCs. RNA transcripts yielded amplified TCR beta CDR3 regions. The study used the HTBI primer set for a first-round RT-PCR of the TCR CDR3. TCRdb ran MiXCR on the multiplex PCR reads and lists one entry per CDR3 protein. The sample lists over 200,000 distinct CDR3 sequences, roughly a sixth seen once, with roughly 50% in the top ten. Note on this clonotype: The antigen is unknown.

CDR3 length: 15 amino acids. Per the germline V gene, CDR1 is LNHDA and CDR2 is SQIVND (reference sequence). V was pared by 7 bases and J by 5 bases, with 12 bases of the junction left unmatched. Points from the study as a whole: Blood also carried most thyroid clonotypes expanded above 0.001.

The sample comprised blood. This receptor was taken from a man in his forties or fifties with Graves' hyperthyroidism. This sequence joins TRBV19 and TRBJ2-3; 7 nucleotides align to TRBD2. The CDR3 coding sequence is TGTGCCAGTAATGGGGGGGACTATCGAGGAGATACGCAGTATTTT. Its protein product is CASNGGDYRGDTQYF.